This T cell receptor (beta chain) came from a study of monozygotic twins with inflammatory bowel disease. CDR1 is SGHNT and CDR2 is YENEEA in the germline V gene. This CDR3 has 15 amino acids. Study-wide results and limits: The data did not back a single strong IBD-associated clonotype or signal. Distinction of different T cell subtypes was not possible. IBD patients carried less diverse TCRbeta repertoires (inverse Simpson) than healthy co-twins.

Eight reactions per sample, run separately, yielded cDNA. TCRdb reprocessed the 5' RACE reads; each CDR3 protein has one entry and no DNA is given. In total, the table holds roughly 300,000 distinct CDR3 sequences. Regarding this clonotype: Its antigen is unknown.

What was sequenced was blood. The chain is built from TRBV11-3 and TRBJ2-1; the TRBD2 assignment by TCRdb is unverifiable without DNA. This clonotype originated in a human donor with ulcerative colitis or Crohn's disease, or a healthy co-twin of an affected twin (not recorded which). This chain's CDR3 is CASSTASGRMNEQFF.